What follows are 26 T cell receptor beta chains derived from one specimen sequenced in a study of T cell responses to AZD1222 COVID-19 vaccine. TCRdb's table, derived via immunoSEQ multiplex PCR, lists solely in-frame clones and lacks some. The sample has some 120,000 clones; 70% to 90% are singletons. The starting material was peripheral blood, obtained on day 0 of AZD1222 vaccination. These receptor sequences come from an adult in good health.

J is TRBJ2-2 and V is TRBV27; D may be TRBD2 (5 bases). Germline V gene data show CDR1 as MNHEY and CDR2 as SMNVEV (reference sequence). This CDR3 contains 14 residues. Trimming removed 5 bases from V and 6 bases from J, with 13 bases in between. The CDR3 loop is CASSDLRVSGELFF. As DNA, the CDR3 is TGTGCCAGCAGTGATTTGAGGGTCTCCGGGGAGCTGTTTTTT.

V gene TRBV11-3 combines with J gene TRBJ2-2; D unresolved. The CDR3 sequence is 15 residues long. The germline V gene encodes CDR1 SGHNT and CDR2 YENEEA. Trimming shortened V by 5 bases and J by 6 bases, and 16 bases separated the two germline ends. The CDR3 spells CASSPSGGRAGELFF. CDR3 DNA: TGTGCCAGCAGCCCCTCGGGCGGCCGGGCCGGGGAGCTGTTTTTT.

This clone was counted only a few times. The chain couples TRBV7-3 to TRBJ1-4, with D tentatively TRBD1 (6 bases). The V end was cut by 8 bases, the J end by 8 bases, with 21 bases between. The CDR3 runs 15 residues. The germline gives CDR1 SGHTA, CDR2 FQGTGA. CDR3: CASQRNAGTQEKLFF. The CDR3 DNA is TGTGCCAGCCAACGAAATGCCGGGACACAGGAAAAACTGTTTTTT.

CDR3 in amino acids: CSVERTGDTEAFF. In nucleotides, the CDR3 is TGCAGCGTTGAGAGGACAGGGGACACTGAAGCTTTCTTT. The V and J genes are TRBV29-1 and TRBJ1-1; 9 bases are a match to TRBD1. V lost 3 bases and J lost 3; bases outside the gene matches: 2. Germline loops: CDR1 SQVTM, CDR2 ANQGSEA. The CDR3 runs 13 residues.

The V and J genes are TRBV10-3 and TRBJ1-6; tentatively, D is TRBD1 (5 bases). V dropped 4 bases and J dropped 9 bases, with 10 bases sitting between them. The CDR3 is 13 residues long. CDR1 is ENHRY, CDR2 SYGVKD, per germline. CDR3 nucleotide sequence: TGTGCCATCAGTGGGGGCAAGGGTTCACCCCTCCACTTT. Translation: CAISGGKGSPLHF.

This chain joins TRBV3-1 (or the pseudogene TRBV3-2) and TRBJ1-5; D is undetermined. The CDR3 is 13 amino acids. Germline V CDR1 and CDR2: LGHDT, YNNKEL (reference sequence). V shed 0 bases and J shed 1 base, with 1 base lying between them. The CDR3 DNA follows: TGTGCCAGCAGCCAAGACAGCAATCAGCCCCAGCATTTT. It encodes CASSQDSNQPQHF.

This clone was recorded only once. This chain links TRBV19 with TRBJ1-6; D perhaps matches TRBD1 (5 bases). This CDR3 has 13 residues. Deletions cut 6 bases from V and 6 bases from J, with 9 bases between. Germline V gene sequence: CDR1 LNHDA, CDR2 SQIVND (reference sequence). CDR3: CASRAGGNSPLHF. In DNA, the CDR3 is TGTGCCAGTAGAGCCGGGGGTAATTCACCCCTCCACTTT.

In DNA form, the CDR3 reads TGTGCCACCACCCTGACCGGGGGGACCTCCTATAATTCACCCCTCCACTTT. Encoded protein: CATTLTGGTSYNSPLHF. J is TRBJ1-6 and V is TRBV19, with D perhaps TRBD1 (5 bases). This CDR3 is built from 17 residues. V was clipped by 10 bases and J by 0 bases, with 19 bases between them. Germline V lookup: CDR1 LNHDA, CDR2 SQIVND (reference sequence).

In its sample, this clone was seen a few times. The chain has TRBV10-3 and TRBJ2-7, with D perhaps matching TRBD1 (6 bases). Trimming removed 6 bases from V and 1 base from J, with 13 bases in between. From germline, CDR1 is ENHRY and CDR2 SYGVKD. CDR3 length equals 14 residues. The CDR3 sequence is CAIRDAGESYEQYF. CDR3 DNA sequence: TGTGCCATCAGGGACGCAGGGGAGTCCTACGAGCAGTACTTC.

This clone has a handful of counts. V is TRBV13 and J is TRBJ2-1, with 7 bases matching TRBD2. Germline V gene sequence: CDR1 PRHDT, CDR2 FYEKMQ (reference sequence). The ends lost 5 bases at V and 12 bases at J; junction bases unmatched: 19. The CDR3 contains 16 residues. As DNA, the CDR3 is TGTGCCAGCAGCCCCCCATGGGCGGGAGAGGTAACCGTGCAGTTCTTC. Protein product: CASSPPWAGEVTVQFF.

The CDR3 DNA sequence: TGTGCCAGCAGCTTAGATTATGAGGTAGGCTACACCTTC. The encoded protein is CASSLDYEVGYTF. The rearrangement joins TRBV11-3 to TRBJ1-2; D not certain. The germline V gene has CDR1 SGHNT and CDR2 YENEEA. V was pared by 0 bases and J by 8 bases, with 10 bases between. This CDR3 comprises 13 residues.

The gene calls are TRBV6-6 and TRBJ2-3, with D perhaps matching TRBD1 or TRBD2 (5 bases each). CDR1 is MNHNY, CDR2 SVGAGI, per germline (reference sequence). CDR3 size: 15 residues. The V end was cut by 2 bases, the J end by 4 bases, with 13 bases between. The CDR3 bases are TGTGCCAGCAGTTACCTGGGGGAACTATCAGATACGCAGTATTTT. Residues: CASSYLGELSDTQYF.

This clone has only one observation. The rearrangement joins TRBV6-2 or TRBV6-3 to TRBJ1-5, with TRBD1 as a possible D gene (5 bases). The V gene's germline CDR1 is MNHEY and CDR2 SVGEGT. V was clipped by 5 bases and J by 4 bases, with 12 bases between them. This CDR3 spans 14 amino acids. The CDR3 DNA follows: TGTGCCAGCAGTGAGGGGATAGGGAATCAGCCCCAGCATTTT. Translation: CASSEGIGNQPQHF.

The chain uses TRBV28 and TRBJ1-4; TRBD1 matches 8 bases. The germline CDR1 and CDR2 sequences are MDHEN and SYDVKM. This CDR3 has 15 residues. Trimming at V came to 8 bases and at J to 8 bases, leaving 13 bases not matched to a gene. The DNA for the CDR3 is TGTGCCAGCGGAATAGCGGCAGGGGGCGAAGAAAAACTGTTTTTT. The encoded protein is CASGIAAGGEEKLFF.

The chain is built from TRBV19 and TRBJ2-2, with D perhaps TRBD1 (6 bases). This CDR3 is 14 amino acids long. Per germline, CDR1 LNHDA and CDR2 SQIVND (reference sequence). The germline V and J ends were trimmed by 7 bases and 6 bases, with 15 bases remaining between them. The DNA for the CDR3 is TGTGCCAGTAAGCAGGGGTCGGTCGCCGGGGAGCTGTTTTTT. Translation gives CASKQGSVAGELFF.

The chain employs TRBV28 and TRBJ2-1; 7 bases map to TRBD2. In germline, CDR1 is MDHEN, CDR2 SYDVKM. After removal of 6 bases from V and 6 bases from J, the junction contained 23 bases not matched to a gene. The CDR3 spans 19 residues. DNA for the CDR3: TGTGCCAGCAGCACGGAAAGAGGGAGTGGAATCAGCGGGGCCAATGAGCAGTTCTTC. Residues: CASSTERGSGISGANEQFF.

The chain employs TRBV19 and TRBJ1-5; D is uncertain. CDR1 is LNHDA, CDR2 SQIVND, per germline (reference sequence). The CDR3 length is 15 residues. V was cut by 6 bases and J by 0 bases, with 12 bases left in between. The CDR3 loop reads CASSLEAVSNQPQHF. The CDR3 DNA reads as TGTGCCAGTAGCTTAGAGGCGGTTAGCAATCAGCCCCAGCATTTT.

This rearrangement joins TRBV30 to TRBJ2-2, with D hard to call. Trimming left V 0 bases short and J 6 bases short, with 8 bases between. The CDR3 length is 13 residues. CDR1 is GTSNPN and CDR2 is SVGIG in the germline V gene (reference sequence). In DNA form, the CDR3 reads TGTGCCTGGAGTGTCGAAAGCGCCGGGGAGCTGTTTTTT. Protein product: CAWSVESAGELFF.

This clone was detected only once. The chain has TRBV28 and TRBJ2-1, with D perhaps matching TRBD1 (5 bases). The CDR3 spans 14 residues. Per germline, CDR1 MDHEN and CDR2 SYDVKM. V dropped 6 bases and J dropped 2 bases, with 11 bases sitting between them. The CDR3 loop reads CASSTDRPYNEQFF. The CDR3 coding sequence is TGTGCCAGCAGCACCGACAGACCCTACAATGAGCAGTTCTTC.

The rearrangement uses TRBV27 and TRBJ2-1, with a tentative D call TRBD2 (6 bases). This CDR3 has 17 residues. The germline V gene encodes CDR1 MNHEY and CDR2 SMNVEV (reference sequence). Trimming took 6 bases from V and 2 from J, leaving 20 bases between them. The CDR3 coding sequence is TGTGCCAGCAGCACCCGAGGGGACTGGAGCGCCTACAATGAGCAGTTCTTC. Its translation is CASSTRGDWSAYNEQFF.

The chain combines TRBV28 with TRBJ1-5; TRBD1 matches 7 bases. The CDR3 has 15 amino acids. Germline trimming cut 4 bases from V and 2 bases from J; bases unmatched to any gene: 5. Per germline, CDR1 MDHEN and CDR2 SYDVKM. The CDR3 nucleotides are TGTGCCAGCAGTTATCAAGGGGGCGGCAATCAGCCCCAGCATTTT. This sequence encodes CASSYQGGGNQPQHF.

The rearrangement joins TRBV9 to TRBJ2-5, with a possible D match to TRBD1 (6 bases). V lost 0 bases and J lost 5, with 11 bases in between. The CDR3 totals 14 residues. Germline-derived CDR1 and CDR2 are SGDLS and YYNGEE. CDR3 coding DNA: TGTGCCAGCAGCGTAGGAGGGGGAACGGAGACCCAGTACTTC. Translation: CASSVGGGTETQYF.

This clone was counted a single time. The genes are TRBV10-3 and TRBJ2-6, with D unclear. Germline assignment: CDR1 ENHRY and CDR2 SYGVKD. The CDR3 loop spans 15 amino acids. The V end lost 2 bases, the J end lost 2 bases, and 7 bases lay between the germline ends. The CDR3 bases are TGTGCCATCAGTGAGGTTGGGGCTGGGGCCAACGTCCTGACTTTC. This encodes CAISEVGAGANVLTF.

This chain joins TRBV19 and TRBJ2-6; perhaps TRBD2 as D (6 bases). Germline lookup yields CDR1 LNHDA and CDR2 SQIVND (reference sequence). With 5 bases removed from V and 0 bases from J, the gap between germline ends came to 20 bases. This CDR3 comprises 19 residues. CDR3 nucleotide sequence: TGTGCCAGTAGTTCCCCCCGGGGGTCCTCTCTCTCTGGGGCCAACGTCCTGACTTTC. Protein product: CASSSPRGSSLSGANVLTF.

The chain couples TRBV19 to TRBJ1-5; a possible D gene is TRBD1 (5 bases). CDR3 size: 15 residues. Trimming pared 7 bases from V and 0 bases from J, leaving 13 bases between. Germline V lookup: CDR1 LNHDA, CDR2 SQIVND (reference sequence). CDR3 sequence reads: CASNGAWNSNQPQHF. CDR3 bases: TGTGCCAGTAACGGGGCCTGGAATAGCAATCAGCCCCAGCATTTT.

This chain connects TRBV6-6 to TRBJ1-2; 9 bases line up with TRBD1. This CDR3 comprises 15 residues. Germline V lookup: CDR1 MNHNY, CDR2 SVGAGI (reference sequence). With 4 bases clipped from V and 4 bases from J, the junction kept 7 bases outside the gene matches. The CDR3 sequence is CASSSWDRVVYGYTF. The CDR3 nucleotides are TGTGCCAGCAGTTCCTGGGACAGGGTGGTCTATGGCTACACCTTC.